This T cell receptor beta chain was captured by sequencing in a study of response to subunit inactivated influenza vaccine. TCRdb re-called the RT-PCR reads through MiXCR, storing one row per CDR3 protein. The table shows 530,000 or so distinct CDR3 sequences, with roughly 15% occurring only once. On this clonotype itself: Its antigen is unknown.

The germline gives CDR1 SEHNR, CDR2 FQNEAQ (reference sequence). Trimming pared 10 bases from V and 3 bases from J, leaving 21 bases between. The CDR3 is 15 residues long. Study conclusions and caveats: Each seasonal flu vaccination may recruit only limited new T cells, authors suggested.

This TCR was sampled from a man over 45 who received an inactivated influenza vaccine. This chain links TRBV7-9 with TRBJ1-1, with D unclear. Sequences were derived from PBMCs from blood, sampled roughly 12 days after vaccination. The CDR3 sequence is CATTSRRAQDTEAFF. The CDR3 coding sequence is TGTGCCACCACCTCGCGAAGGGCGCAGGACACTGAAGCTTTCTTT.